The 23 T cell receptor beta chains presented below share a single source sample, sequenced in a study of blood T cell repertoires in COVID-19. Using immunoSEQ multiplex PCR, the repertoire was profiled, and TCRdb retains in-frame clones only, with some absent. This table holds about 140,000 clones, 70% to 85% found once. Sequenced sample: PBMCs or T cells enriched from blood (not recorded which). Receptors were obtained from a woman under 30 who had been exposed to COVID-19.

This clone occurred once. The chain joins TRBV27 to TRBJ2-1; 15 bases map to TRBD2. The CDR3 runs 17 residues. Trimming removed 7 bases from V and 9 bases from J; junction bases left unmatched: 13. CDR1 and CDR2 (germline): MNHEY, SMNVEV (reference sequence). CDR3 protein: CASISGLAGGPSIEQFF. CDR3 DNA: TGTGCCAGCATTTCCGGACTAGCGGGAGGGCCTTCCATTGAGCAGTTCTTC.

The chain uses TRBV7-9 and TRBJ1-1, with D possibly matching TRBD1 (5 bases). CDR3 size: 16 residues. V was trimmed by 5 bases and J by 3 bases, leaving 19 bases between them. Germline lookup yields CDR1 SEHNR and CDR2 FQNEAQ (reference sequence). The CDR3 DNA follows: TGTGCCAGCAGCCCCCGGGAGGGAGGGGTGTACACTGAAGCTTTCTTT. Residues: CASSPREGGVYTEAFF.

In DNA, the CDR3 is TGTGCCAGCAGCTTAGGGGAAGGCTCGACAGGAGCCTACGAGCAGTACTTC. This encodes CASSLGEGSTGAYEQYF. J is TRBJ2-7 and V is TRBV7-4; a weak D match, TRBD1 (6 bases). CDR3 length: 17 residues. The V end was cut by 1 base, the J end by 2 bases, with 18 bases between. Germline lookup yields CDR1 SGHVT and CDR2 SQSDAQ.

The chain is built from TRBV7-8 and TRBJ2-1; the D is unclear. The V and J ends lost 6 bases and 6 bases respectively, with 12 bases between them. The CDR3 covers 13 residues. Looked up from germline, CDR1 is SGHVS and CDR2 is FQNEAQ. In DNA form, the CDR3 reads TGTGCCAGCAGTTTCCTGGCTAGCAATGAGCAGTTCTTC. The encoded protein is CASSFLASNEQFF. The entire variable domain, with the rest obtained from reference TRBV7-8 and TRBJ2-1, is as follows: GAGVSQSPRYKVAKRGQDVALRCDPISGHVSLFWYQQALGQGPEFLTYFQNEAQLDKSGLPSDRFFAERPEGSVSTLKIQRTQQEDSAVYLCASSFLASNEQFFGPGTRLTVL.

This clone was seen just once. J is TRBJ1-1 and V is TRBV18; 8 nucleotides line up with TRBD1. The CDR3 is made up of 16 amino acids. Losses at the gene ends were 3 bases for V and 2 bases for J; bases not matched to a gene: 8. Germline CDR1 and CDR2: KGHSH and LQKENI. The CDR3 DNA is TGTGCCAGCTCACCCGAAGACAGGGGCTCTAACACTGAAGCTTTCTTT. Its translation: CASSPEDRGSNTEAFF.

The chain combines TRBV29-1 with TRBJ2-3, with D unclear. The CDR3 contains 12 residues. Trimming took off 3 bases at V and 4 bases at J, with 8 bases between the two ends. Per germline, CDR1 SQVTM and CDR2 ANQGSEA. DNA of the CDR3: TGCAGCGTTGACACTTACTCAGATACGCAGTATTTT. This encodes CSVDTYSDTQYF.

The chain employs TRBV19 and TRBJ2-7; D might be TRBD1 (8 bases). This CDR3 has 15 amino acids. The germline V gene has CDR1 LNHDA and CDR2 SQIVND (reference sequence). Trimming took 4 bases from V and 2 from J, leaving 15 bases between them. The chain's CDR3 is CASSSTQGGTYEQYF. The CDR3 DNA is TGTGCCAGTAGTAGCACACAGGGGGGGACCTACGAGCAGTACTTC.

J is TRBJ2-3 and V is TRBV5-1; 13 nucleotides line up with TRBD2. This CDR3 region has 16 residues. Germline V gene sequence: CDR1 SGHRS, CDR2 YFSETQ. Trimming at V came to 4 bases and at J to 5 bases, leaving 7 bases not matched to a gene. The CDR3 reads CASSPGLAGVGDTQYF. DNA for the CDR3: TGCGCCAGCAGCCCTGGACTAGCGGGAGTAGGAGATACGCAGTATTTT.

The gene calls are TRBV27 and TRBJ2-2; a weak D match, TRBD2 (6 bases). The CDR3 is 15 amino acids. Trimming removed 2 bases from V and 5 bases from J, with 12 bases in between. Germline lookup yields CDR1 MNHEY and CDR2 SMNVEV (reference sequence). The CDR3 DNA follows: TGTGCCAGCAGTTTAATTCCAGGGAGGACCGGGGAGCTGTTTTTT. It encodes CASSLIPGRTGELFF.

This chain joins TRBV5-1 and TRBJ2-3; 12 bases match TRBD2. Trimming removed 4 bases from V and 6 bases from J; junction bases left unmatched: 12. CDR1 and CDR2 (germline): SGHRS, YFSETQ. The CDR3 runs 17 residues. The CDR3 protein is CASSPVLAGGGLDTQYF. The CDR3 coding sequence is TGCGCCAGCAGCCCCGTACTAGCGGGAGGTGGATTGGATACGCAGTATTTT.

This clone has a handful of counts. The rearrangement links TRBV28 to TRBJ1-6; TRBD1 matches at 10 bases. V dropped 6 bases and J dropped 9; count of bases not matched to a gene: 17. The CDR3 spans 18 residues. In germline, CDR1 is MDHEN, CDR2 SYDVKM. Here the CDR3 DNA reads TGTGCCAGCAGCCAGCCGGGACAGGGGACGACTGTTGGTTCACCCCTCCACTTT. Its translation: CASSQPGQGTTVGSPLHF.

The gene calls are TRBV21-1 and TRBJ2-7; the DNA was not used to check the table's D call, TRBD1. TRBV21-1 is a pseudogene. This CDR3 region has 18 residues. CDR3 residues: CASSNGQFPGQGAYEQYF. As DNA, the CDR3 is TGTGCCAGCAGCAATGGCCAATTCCCGGGACAGGGGGCCTACGAGCAGTACTTC.

The chain employs TRBV6-2 or TRBV6-3 and TRBJ1-3; D is undetermined. This CDR3 has 12 residues. The V end lost 2 bases, the J end lost 11 bases, and 10 bases lay between the germline ends. The germline V gene has CDR1 MNHEY and CDR2 SVGEGT. CDR3 nucleotides: TGTGCCAGCAGTTACCAAGGGAGAGCCATATATTTT. It is translated as CASSYQGRAIYF.

This chain joins TRBV20-1 and TRBJ2-1; TRBD2 matches 11 bases. This CDR3 has 20 residues. V shed 3 bases, J shed 6 bases, and the junction held 22 bases outside the gene matches. The germline gives CDR1 DFQATT, CDR2 SNEGSKA (reference sequence). The CDR3 here is CSASSRASVPGLAELNEQFF. As DNA, the CDR3 is TGCAGTGCTAGTTCGAGGGCCTCCGTCCCGGGACTAGCGGAGCTCAATGAGCAGTTCTTC.

The chain joins TRBV3-1 (or the pseudogene TRBV3-2) to TRBJ1-5; D gene ambiguous. Trimming took off 1 base at V and 6 bases at J, with 10 bases between the two ends. The CDR3 loop spans 14 amino acids. In germline, CDR1 is LGHDT, CDR2 YNNKEL (reference sequence). CDR3: CASSQAGGRQPQHF. CDR3 coding DNA: TGTGCCAGCAGCCAAGCCGGCGGTCGTCAGCCCCAGCATTTT.

CDR3 bases: TGTGCCAGTAGTATATGGCAGGGGGGCAGGAATGAGCAGTTCTTC. Protein product: CASSIWQGGRNEQFF. This sequence joins TRBV19 and TRBJ2-1; D possibly corresponds to TRBD1 (7 bases). Trimming left V 2 bases short and J 7 bases short, with 15 bases between. CDR3 length: 15 residues. CDR1 LNHDA and CDR2 SQIVND come from the germline V gene (reference sequence).

The chain links TRBV5-1 to TRBJ1-4, with D maybe TRBD1 (6 bases). The CDR3 length is 14 residues. V lost 4 bases and J lost 6, with 13 bases in between. Germline V CDR1 and CDR2: SGHRS, YFSETQ. Here the CDR3 DNA reads TGCGCCAGCAGCGCCTTAGGGGGTCATGAAAAACTGTTTTTT. Protein sequence: CASSALGGHEKLFF.

The V and J genes are TRBV11-2 and TRBJ2-2; 9 bases map to TRBD2. Germline values: CDR1 SGHAT, CDR2 FQNNGV. V lost 1 base, J lost 5 bases, and 2 bases stayed unmatched. CDR3 length equals 15 residues. The CDR3 nucleotides are TGTGCCAGCAGCTTAGCTAGCGGGGTTACCGGGGAGCTGTTTTTT. Its protein product is CASSLASGVTGELFF.

V usage is TRBV27 and J usage is TRBJ1-5; no firm D call. From germline, CDR1 is MNHEY and CDR2 SMNVEV (reference sequence). The CDR3 totals 15 residues. V lost 2 bases to trimming and J lost 1 base, with 9 bases between them. The CDR3 nucleotides are TGTGCCAGCAGTTTAGAAAGCCACAGCAATCAGCCCCAGCATTTT. Amino acids: CASSLESHSNQPQHF.

V gene TRBV4-2 combines with J gene TRBJ1-6; 8 bases fit TRBD1. The germline V gene has CDR1 LGHNA and CDR2 YNFKEQ. The junction had 4 bases not matched to a gene; V was cut back by 0 bases and J by 9 bases. The CDR3 has 15 amino acids. CDR3 residues: CASSQDRGPSSPLHF. The CDR3, as DNA: TGTGCCAGCAGCCAAGACAGGGGGCCGAGTTCACCCCTCCACTTT.

The rearrangement uses TRBV14 and TRBJ1-3, with TRBD1 matching 9 bases. Losses at the gene ends were 3 bases for V and 0 bases for J; bases not matched to a gene: 6. The CDR3 runs 17 residues. Germline V gives CDR1 SGHDN, CDR2 FVKESK. The CDR3 here is CASSHQGQGFSGNTIYF. CDR3 bases: TGTGCCAGCAGCCACCAGGGACAGGGATTCTCTGGAAACACCATATATTTT.

The chain joins TRBV4-3 to TRBJ2-4; 11 bases are shared with TRBD2. Losses at the gene ends were 4 bases for V and 0 bases for J; bases not matched to a gene: 14. CDR3 size: 20 residues. Looked up from germline, CDR1 is LGHNA and CDR2 is YSLEER. The CDR3 spells CASSRLTGTSGALAKNIQYF. The CDR3 DNA sequence: TGCGCCAGCAGCCGCCTAACAGGGACTAGCGGAGCACTAGCCAAAAACATTCAGTACTTC.

This rearrangement joins TRBV10-1 to TRBJ1-1; D is unresolved. The V gene's germline CDR1 is WNHNN and CDR2 SYGVQD (reference sequence). Deletions cut 6 bases from V and 6 bases from J, with 14 bases between. This CDR3 spans 13 amino acids. Here the CDR3 DNA reads TGCGCCAGCAGCTCTCAGGCCTGGTCTGAAGCTTTCTTT. Its translation is CASSSQAWSEAFF.